This T cell receptor (beta chain) originates from a study of blood T cell repertoires in COVID-19 (dated by TCRdb to 2020 to 2021). Notes on the research overall: Collaborator samples came from the United States, Italy and Spain and covered acute and convalescent phases of COVID-19. The material from the prospective study consisted of cDNA or gDNA derived from T cells, B-cell-depleted T cells, or PBMCs. Subjects who had been exposed to COVID-19, were actively infected with it, or had recovered from it provided the deeply sampled blood TCRbeta repertoires that made up the dataset. The repertoires were made available in a free public database intended to serve as a resource for research on the immune response to SARS-CoV-2. Samples came from the ongoing ImmuneRACE study (first 160 participants) plus 1,254 subjects from 6 global collaborators. Nearly every sample came with metadata listing a de-identified subject ID, COVID-19 status, age in years and sex. HLA class I and class II types, where available, came from metadata supplied by the sample provider rather than from assay-based typing. On the study overall, not on this receptor specifically: Clinical and demographic metadata were provided uncurated, with the amount varying by source and participant.

As regards this clone: No antigen is known for it. Base qualities were left out, and no much larger clone turns up one base away.

Participants in the prospective study were aged about 18 to 95 years, lived in under 30 United States geographic areas, and enrolled through a virtual design. In the prospective study, cohorts were assigned on the basis of participant-reported clinical history obtained from a screening survey and a study questionnaire. In the prospective study, mobile phlebotomists collected whole blood, serum and a nasopharyngeal or oropharyngeal swab from each participant. Prospective study participants could optionally give additional blood draws and questionnaires over an approximately 2-month period. Prospective study blood samples were shipped either frozen or at room temperature before DNA extraction. TCRbeta CDR3 regions were amplified from genomic DNA by means of the immunoSEQ Assay, a bias-controlled multiplex PCR. As for the original processing: Within the assay, amplification of reference gene primers was used to estimate how many nucleated cells each sample contained. To quantify the absolute abundance of each unique TCRbeta CDR3 rearrangement, sequence reads were collapsed and filtered. For each sample, productive Simpson clonality was calculated as the square root of Simpson's diversity index over productive rearrangements. TCRdb stores this immuneACCESS table with in-frame sequences only. Part of the clones is absent; in the studies checked, under half of the shortfall reflects unresolved V genes, and no reason is known for the rest. V and J calls and clone size follow that table, whereas D and trimming were derived from the DNA. This sample comprises 200,000 to 300,000 clones, around 85% of them detected only once. Clones ranked in the top ten supply roughly 3.5% of the sample.

Here V drops 3 bases and J drops 4 bases, and the junction holds 13 bases not matched to any gene. From the cysteine through the phenylalanine, the CDR3 covers 18 amino acids. The kept DNA is CDR3 alone, 54 bases in frame from the first base. From a lookup of the germline V gene (reference sequence), CDR1 and CDR2 are DFQATT and SNEGSKA. Material for sequencing was PBMCs or T cells enriched from blood (not recorded which). This receptor was obtained from a woman between 40 and 55 years old with acute COVID-19. Here the chain combines TRBV20-1 and TRBJ2-3; the junction holds 13 bases that match TRBD2. CDR3 loop: CSASSELAGGLGPDTQYF. The DNA reads TGCAGTGCTAGTAGCGAACTAGCGGGAGGGCTGGGACCAGATACGCAGTATTTT.